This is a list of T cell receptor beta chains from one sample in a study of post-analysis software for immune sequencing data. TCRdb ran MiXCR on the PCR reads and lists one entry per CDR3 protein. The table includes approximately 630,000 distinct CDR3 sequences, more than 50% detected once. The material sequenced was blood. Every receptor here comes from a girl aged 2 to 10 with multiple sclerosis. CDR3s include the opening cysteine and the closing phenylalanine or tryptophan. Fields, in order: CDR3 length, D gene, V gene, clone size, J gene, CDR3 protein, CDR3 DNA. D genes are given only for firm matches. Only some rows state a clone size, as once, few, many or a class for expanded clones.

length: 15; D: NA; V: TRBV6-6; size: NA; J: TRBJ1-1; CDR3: CASSSSGSLSTEAFF; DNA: TGTGCCAGCAGTTCTTCCGGGTCTCTCTCCACTGAAGCTTTCTTT
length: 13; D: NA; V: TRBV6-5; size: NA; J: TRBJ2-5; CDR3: CASTRGAAETQYF; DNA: TGTGCCAGCACCCGCGGGGCGGCAGAGACCCAGTACTTC
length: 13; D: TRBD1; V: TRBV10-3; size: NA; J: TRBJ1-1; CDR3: CAIRGQTNTEAFF; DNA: TGTGCCATCAGGGGACAGACGAACACTGAAGCTTTCTTT
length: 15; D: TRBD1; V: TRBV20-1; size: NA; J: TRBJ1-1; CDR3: CSASGDRGENTEAFF; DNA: TGCAGTGCGTCGGGAGACAGGGGAGAGAACACTGAAGCTTTCTTT
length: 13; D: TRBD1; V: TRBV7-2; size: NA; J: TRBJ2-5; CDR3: CASSTGVKETQYF; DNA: TGTGCCAGCAGCACAGGGGTGAAAGAGACCCAGTACTTC
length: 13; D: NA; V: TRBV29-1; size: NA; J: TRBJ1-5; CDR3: CSVMQGTNQPQHF; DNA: TGCAGCGTTATGCAGGGCACCAATCAGCCCCAGCATTTT
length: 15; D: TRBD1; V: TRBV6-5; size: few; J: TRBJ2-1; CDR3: CASSIRDRAYNEQFF; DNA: TGTGCCAGCAGTATCCGGGACAGGGCCTACAATGAGCAGTTCTTC
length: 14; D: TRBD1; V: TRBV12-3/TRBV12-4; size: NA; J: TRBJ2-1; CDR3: CASRGDRRGNEQFF; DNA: TGTGCCAGCAGGGGGGACAGGAGAGGAAATGAGCAGTTCTTC
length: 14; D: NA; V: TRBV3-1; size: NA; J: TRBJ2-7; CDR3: CASSQRGSGYEQYF; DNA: TGTGCCAGCAGCCAACGAGGATCCGGATACGAGCAGTACTTC
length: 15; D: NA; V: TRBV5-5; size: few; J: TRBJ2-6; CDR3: CASSLGDSGANVLTF; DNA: TGTGCCAGCAGCTTGGGGGACTCCGGGGCCAACGTCCTGACTTTC
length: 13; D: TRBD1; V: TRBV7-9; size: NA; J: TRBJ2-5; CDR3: CASSPPDRETQYF; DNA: TGTGCCAGCAGCCCTCCGGACAGGGAGACCCAGTACTTC
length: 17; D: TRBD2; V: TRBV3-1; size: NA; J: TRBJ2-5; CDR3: CDSSQDISGGLQETQYF; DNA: TGTGACAGCAGCCAAGATATCTCGGGGGGGTTACAAGAGACCCAGTACTTC
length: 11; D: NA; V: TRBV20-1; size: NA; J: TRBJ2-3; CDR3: CSAARSDTQYF; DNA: TGCAGTGCTGCCCGTTCTGATACGCAGTATTTT
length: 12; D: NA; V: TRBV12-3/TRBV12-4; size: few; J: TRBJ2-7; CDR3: CASSLRTDEQYF; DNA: TGTGCCAGCAGTTTACGGACAGACGAGCAGTACTTC
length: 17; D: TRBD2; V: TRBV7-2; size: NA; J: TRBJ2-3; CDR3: CASSRGLAGTHTDTQYF; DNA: TGTGCCAGCAGCCGCGGACTAGCGGGTACTCACACAGATACGCAGTATTTT
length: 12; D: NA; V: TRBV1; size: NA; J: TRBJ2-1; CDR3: CTSPGGDNEQFF; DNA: TGCACCAGCCCCGGGGGGGACAATGAGCAGTTCTTC
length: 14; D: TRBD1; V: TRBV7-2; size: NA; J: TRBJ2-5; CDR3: CASSMDRVRETQYF; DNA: TGTGCCAGCAGCATGGACAGGGTTCGGGAGACCCAGTACTTC
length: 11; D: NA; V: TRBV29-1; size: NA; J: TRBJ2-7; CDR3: CSVVGEGRWYF; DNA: TGCAGCGTTGTGGGAGAGGGTCGGTGGTACTTC
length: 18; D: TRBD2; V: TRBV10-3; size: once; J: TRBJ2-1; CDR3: CAISESSGAGGENNEQFF; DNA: TGTGCCATCAGTGAGTCTTCTGGAGCGGGAGGGGAGAACAATGAGCAGTTCTTC
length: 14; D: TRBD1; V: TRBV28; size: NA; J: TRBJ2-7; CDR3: CASSLGTGEDEQYF; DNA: TGTGCCAGCAGTTTAGGGACAGGGGAGGACGAGCAGTACTTC
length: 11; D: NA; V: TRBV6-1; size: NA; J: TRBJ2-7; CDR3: CAGLGGNEQYF; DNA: TGTGCCGGACTTGGGGGCAACGAGCAGTACTTC
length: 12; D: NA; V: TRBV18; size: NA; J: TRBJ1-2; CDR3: CTSSPDGYGYTF; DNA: TGTACCAGCTCACCGGACGGTTATGGCTACACCTTC
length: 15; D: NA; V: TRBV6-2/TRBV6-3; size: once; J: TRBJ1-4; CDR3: CASSYRRRGNEKLFF; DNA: TGTGCCAGCAGTTACCGTCGACGGGGGAATGAAAAACTGTTTTTT
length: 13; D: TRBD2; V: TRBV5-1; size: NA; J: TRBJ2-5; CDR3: CASSLRGGAHQYF; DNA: TGCGCCAGCAGCTTACGCGGGGGGGCCCATCAGTACTTC
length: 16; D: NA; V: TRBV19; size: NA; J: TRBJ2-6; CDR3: CASTKGGSSGANVLTF; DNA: TGTGCCAGTACCAAGGGGGGGAGCTCTGGGGCCAACGTCCTGACTTTC
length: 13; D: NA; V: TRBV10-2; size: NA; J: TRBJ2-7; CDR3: CASSLYPRNEQYF; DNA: TGCGCCAGCAGTCTCTACCCTAGAAACGAGCAGTACTTC
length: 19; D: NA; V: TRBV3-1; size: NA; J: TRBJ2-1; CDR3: CASSQDATGPAGKYNEQFF; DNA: TGTGCCAGCAGCCAAGATGCCACGGGGCCCGCGGGGAAGTACAATGAGCAGTTCTTC
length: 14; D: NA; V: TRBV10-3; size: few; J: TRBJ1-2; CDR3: CAISALGDNYGYTF; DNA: TGTGCCATCAGTGCGTTAGGGGATAACTATGGCTACACCTTC
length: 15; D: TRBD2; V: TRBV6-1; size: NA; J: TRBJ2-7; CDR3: CASKRASGSSYEQYF; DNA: TGTGCCAGCAAAAGGGCTAGCGGGAGTTCTTACGAGCAGTACTTC
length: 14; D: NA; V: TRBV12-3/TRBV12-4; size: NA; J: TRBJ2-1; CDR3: CASTPRGSHNEQFF; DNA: TGTGCCAGCACCCCGCGCGGGTCCCACAATGAGCAGTTCTTC
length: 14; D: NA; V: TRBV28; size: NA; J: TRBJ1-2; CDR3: CASRSIGTMGGYTF; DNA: TGTGCCAGCAGGTCCATCGGGACCATGGGAGGCTACACCTTC
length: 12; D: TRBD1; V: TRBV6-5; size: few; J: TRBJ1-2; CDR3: CASSYRGQGYTF; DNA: TGTGCCAGCAGTTACAGGGGGCAAGGCTACACCTTC
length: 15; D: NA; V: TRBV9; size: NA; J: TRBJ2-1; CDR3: CASSVDGTRGDEQFF; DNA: TGTGCCAGCAGCGTAGACGGGACTCGTGGGGATGAGCAGTTCTTC
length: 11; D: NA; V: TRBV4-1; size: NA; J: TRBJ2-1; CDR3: CASSQVDEQFF; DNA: TGCGCCAGCAGCCAAGTTGATGAGCAGTTCTTC
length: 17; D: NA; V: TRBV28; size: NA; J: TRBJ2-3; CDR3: CASSPVGGGLNTDTQYF; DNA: TGTGCCAGCAGTCCCGTGGGCGGGGGCCTCAACACAGATACGCAGTATTTT
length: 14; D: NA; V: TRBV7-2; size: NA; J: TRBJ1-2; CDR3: CASSLVGSNYGYTF; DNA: TGTGCCAGCAGCTTAGTGGGCAGTAACTATGGCTACACCTTC
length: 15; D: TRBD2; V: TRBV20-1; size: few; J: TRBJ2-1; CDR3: CSAQSGRARVYEQFF; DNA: TGCAGTGCTCAATCCGGGAGGGCCAGGGTATATGAGCAGTTCTTC
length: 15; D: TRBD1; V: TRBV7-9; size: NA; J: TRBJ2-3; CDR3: CASSVRDRDSDTQYF; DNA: TGTGCCAGCAGCGTAAGGGACAGAGATTCAGATACGCAGTATTTT
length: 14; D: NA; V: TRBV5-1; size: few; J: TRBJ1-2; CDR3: CASSSGLGVSGYTF; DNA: TGCGCCAGCAGCTCGGGACTGGGGGTCTCTGGCTACACCTTC
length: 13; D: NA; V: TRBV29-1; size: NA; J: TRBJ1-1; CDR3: CSVVRRGTSEAFF; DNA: TGCAGCGTTGTAAGAAGGGGAACCTCTGAAGCTTTCTTT
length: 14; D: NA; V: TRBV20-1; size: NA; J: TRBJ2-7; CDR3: CSAGRTLNTYEQYF; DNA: TGCAGTGCTGGGCGGACTCTGAACACCTACGAGCAGTACTTC
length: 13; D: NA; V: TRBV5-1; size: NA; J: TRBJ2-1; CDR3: CASSPGAAGEQFF; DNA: TGCGCCAGCAGCCCTGGAGCGGCGGGTGAGCAGTTCTTC
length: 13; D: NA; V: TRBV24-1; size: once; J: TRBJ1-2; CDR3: CATSDRSLYGYTF; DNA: TGTGCCACCAGTGACCGAAGCCTCTATGGCTACACCTTC
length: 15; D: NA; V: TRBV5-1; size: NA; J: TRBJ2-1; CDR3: CASSRTGDSSNEQFF; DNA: TGCGCCAGCAGCAGGACGGGAGACTCTTCCAATGAGCAGTTCTTC
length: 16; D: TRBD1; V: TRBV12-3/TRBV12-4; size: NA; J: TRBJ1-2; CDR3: CASSSGPGTGHYGYTF; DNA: TGTGCCAGCAGTTCAGGTCCCGGGACAGGGCACTATGGCTACACTTTC
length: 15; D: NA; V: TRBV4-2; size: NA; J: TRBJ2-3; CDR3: CASSRSWGSTDTQYF; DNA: TGTGCCAGCAGCCGATCATGGGGTTCCACAGATACGCAGTATTTT
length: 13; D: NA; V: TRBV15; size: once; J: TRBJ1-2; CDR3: CATSSEPTDGYTF; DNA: TGTGCCACCAGCAGCGAGCCGACCGATGGCTACACCTTC
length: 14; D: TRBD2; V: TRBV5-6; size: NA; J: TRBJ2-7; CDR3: CASSFSGGGYEQYF; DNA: TGTGCCAGCAGCTTTTCCGGGGGGGGCTACGAGCAGTACTTC
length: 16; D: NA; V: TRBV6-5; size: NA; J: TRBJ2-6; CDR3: CASSYATVSGANVLTF; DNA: TGTGCCAGCAGTTACGCGACGGTCTCTGGGGCCAACGTCCTGACTTTC
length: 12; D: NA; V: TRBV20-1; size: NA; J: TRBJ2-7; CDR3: CSASGSNYEQYF; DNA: TGCAGTGCTAGCGGGAGTAACTACGAGCAGTACTTC
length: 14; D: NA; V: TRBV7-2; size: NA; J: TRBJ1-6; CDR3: CASSQLSYNSPLHF; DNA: TGTGCCAGCAGCCAATTGTCCTATAATTCACCCCTCCACTTT
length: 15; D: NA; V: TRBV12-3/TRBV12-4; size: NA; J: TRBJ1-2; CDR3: CASSFWGRGGNGYTF; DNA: TGTGCCAGCAGTTTCTGGGGACGGGGAGGGAATGGCTACACCTTC
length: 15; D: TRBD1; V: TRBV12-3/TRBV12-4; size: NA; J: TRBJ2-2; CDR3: CASSRDRGQTGELFF; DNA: TGTGCCAGCAGCCGGGACAGGGGGCAAACCGGGGAGCTGTTTTTT
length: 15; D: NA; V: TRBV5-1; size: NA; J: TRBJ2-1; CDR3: CASSLGQRDPNEQFF; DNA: TGCGCCAGCAGCTTGGGACAGAGAGACCCCAATGAGCAGTTCTTC
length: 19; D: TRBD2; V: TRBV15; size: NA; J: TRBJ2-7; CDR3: CATRPIQTSGRFPSYEQYF; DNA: TGTGCCACCAGACCCATCCAAACTAGCGGGCGATTCCCCTCCTACGAGCAGTACTTC
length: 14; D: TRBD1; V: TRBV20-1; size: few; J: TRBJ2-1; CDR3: CSATTGTGTNEQFF; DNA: TGCAGTGCTACTACCGGGACAGGGACTAATGAGCAGTTCTTC
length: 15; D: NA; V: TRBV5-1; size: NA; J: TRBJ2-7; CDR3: CASSLVGGGGYEQYF; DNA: TGCGCCAGCAGCTTGGTTGGAGGGGGCGGGTACGAGCAGTACTTC